This TCR beta chain was sequenced during a study of T cells after yellow fever vaccination. This clonotype was counted ten times or more. V shed 5 bases, J shed 2 bases, and the junction held 5 bases outside the gene matches. The CDR3 is 15 residues long. TCRdb reprocessed the 5' RACE reads via MiXCR and lists one record per CDR3 protein. The sample holds roughly 350,000 distinct CDR3 sequences, over 3.5% seen once. The sequencing here drew on PBMCs, taken 5 days after the yellow fever booster vaccination. This receptor was identified in a man between 18 and 29 years old who received the YFV17D yellow fever vaccine. This chain joins TRBV12-3 or TRBV12-4 and TRBJ2-3; 9 positions agree with TRBD1. The CDR3 region has the DNA TGTGCCAGCAGTCCCGACAGGGGGAACACAGATACGCAGTATTTT. Translating it yields CASSPDRGNTDTQYF.